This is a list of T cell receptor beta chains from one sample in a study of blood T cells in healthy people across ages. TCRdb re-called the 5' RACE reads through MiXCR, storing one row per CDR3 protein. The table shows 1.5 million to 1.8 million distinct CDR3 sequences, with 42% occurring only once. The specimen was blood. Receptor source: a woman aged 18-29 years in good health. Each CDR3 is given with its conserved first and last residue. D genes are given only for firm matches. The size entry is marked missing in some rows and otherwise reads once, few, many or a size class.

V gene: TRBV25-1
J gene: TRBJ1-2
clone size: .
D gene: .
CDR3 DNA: TGTGCCAGCAGTGACCCCGGGACAACTTATGGCTACACCTTC
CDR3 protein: CASSDPGTTYGYTF

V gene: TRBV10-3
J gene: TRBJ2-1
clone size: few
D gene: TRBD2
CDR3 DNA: TGTGCCATCGGACTAGCGGGAACAATCAATGAGCAGTTCTTC
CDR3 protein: CAIGLAGTINEQFF

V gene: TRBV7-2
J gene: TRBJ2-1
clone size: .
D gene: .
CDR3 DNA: TGTGCCAGCAGCTTAGGACTTAACTCCTACAATGAGCAGTTCTTC
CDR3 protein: CASSLGLNSYNEQFF

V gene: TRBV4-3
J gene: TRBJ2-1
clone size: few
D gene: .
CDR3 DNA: TGCGCCAGCAGCCAAGATAGGGGATTCATCGGGAAGCAGTTCTTC
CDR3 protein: CASSQDRGFIGKQFF

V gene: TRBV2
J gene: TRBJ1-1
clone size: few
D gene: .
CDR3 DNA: TGTGCCAGCAGTTACCAGGGTAGGGTAAACACTGAAGCTTTCTTT
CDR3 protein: CASSYQGRVNTEAFF

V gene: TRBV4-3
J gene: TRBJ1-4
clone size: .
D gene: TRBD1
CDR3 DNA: TGCGCCAGCAGCCGCCGGACAGGGTATAATGAAAAACTGTTTTTT
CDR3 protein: CASSRRTGYNEKLFF

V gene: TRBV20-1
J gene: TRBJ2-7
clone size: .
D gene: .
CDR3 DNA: TGCAGTGTGAATTACCGTTACAATGAGCAGTACTTC
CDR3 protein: CSVNYRYNEQYF

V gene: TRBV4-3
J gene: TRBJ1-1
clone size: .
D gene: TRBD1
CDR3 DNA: TGCGCCAGCAGCCGACTTGGACAGGGAGGGATGAACACTGAAGCTTTCTTT
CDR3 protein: CASSRLGQGGMNTEAFF

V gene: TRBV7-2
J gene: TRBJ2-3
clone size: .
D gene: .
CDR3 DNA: TGTGCCAGCAGCTCCCTAAGGCAGAGCACAGATACGCAGTATTTT
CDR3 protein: CASSSLRQSTDTQYF

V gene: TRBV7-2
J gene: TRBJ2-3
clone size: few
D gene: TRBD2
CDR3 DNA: TGTGCCACAACGATGGGAACTAGCGTCACAGATACGCAGTATTTT
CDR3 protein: CATTMGTSVTDTQYF

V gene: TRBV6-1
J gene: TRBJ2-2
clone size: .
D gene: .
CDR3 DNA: TGTGCCAAAGGGGGGGACACCGGGGAGCTGTTTTTT
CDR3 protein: CAKGGDTGELFF

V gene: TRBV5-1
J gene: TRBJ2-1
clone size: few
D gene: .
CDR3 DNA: TGCGCCAGCAGCCTACAGGACCCCATTAGGTACAATGAGCAGTTCTTC
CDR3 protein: CASSLQDPIRYNEQFF

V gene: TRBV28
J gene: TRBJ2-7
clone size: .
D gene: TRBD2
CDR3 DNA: TGTGCCAGCAGTTTGCCGGGAGGTGGTGAGCAGTACTTC
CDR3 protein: CASSLPGGGEQYF

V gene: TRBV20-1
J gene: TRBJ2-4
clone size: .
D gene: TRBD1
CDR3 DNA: TGCAGTGCTTACAGGGGGCAGGAGGCCAAAAACATTCAGTACTTC
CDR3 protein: CSAYRGQEAKNIQYF

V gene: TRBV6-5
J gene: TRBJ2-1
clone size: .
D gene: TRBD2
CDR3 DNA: TGTGCCAGCGGGTCGGGCGGGAGGGCCTGGAATGAGCAGTTCTTC
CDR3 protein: CASGSGGRAWNEQFF

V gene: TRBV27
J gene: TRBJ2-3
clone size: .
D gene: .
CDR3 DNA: TGTGCCAGCAGTTTCCTCAGTCCTGAGGGCACAGATACGCAGTATTTT
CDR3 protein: CASSFLSPEGTDTQYF

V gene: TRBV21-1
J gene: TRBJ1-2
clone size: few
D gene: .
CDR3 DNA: TGTGCCAGCAGCCCTCTCGGAGGACAGGGGGCCCGGAACTTTGTAGCTAACTATGGCTACACCTTC
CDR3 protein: CASSPLGGQGARNFVANYGYTF

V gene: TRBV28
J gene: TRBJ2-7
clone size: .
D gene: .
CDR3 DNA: TGTGCCAGCAGTTCCCCCCAACAGGCAACCTACGAGCAGTACTTC
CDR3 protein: CASSSPQQATYEQYF

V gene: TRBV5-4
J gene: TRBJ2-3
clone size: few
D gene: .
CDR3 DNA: TGTGCCAGCAGCCCGGACTGGCATACGCAGTATTTT
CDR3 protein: CASSPDWHTQYF

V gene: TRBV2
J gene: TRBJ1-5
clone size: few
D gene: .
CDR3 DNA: TGTGCCAGCGGGTCTAGGCGACCGCCCCAGCATTTT
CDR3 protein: CASGSRRPPQHF

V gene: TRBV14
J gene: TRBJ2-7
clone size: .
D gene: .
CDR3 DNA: TGTGCCAGCAGCCAAGCGGCAGGGATATACTACGAGCAGTACTTC
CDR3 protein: CASSQAAGIYYEQYF

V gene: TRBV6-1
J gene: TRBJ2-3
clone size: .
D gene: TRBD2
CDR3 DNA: TGTGCCAGCAGTCAAGGGACTAGCGGGAGTGGTACAGATACGCAGTATTTT
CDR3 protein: CASSQGTSGSGTDTQYF

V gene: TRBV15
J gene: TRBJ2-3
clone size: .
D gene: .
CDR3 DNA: TGTGCCACTCTAGGGGGAGGGGGCACAGATACGCAGTATTTT
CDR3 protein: CATLGGGGTDTQYF

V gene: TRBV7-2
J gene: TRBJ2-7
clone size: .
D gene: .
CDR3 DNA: TGTGCCAGCAGCTTAGCGGCAGGGGAACACTACGAGCAGTACTTC
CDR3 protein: CASSLAAGEHYEQYF

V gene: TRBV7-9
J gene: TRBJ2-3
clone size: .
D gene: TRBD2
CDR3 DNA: TGTGCCAGCAGCCTACTTAGCGGGAGGCCCACAGATACGCAGTATTTT
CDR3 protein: CASSLLSGRPTDTQYF

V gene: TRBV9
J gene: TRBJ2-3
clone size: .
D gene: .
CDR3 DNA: TGTGCCAGCAGCGTAGCCCTAGGGATAGGAACAGATACGCAGTATTTT
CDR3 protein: CASSVALGIGTDTQYF

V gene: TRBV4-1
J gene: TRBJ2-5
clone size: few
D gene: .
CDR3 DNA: TGCGCCAGCAGCCAAGGCGTATTCGGCGAGACCCAGTACTTC
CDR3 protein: CASSQGVFGETQYF

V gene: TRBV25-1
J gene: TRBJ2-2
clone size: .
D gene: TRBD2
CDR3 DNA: TGTGCCAGCGACGGGACTAGCGGGGAGCTGTTTTTT
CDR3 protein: CASDGTSGELFF

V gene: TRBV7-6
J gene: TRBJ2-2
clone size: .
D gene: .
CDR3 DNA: TGTGCCAGCAGCTTCTTCGGGGGCCGGGAGCTGTTTTTT
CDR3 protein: CASSFFGGRELFF

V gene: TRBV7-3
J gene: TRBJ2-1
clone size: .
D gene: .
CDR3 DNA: TGTGCCAGCAACTTAGAGCCGTCCCTCGGGAATGAGCAGTTCTTC
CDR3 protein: CASNLEPSLGNEQFF

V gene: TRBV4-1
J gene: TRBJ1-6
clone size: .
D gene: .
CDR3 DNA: TGCGCCAGCAGCGAGGACGGAGACTCCTATAATTCACCCCTCCACTTT
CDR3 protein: CASSEDGDSYNSPLHF

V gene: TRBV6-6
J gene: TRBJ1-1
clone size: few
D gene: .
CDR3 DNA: TGTGCCAGCAGTCCTTATCAAGGGCAGGGTAACGCTGAAGCTTTCTTT
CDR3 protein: CASSPYQGQGNAEAFF

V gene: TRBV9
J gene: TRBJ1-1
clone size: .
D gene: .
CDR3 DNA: TGTGCCAGCAGAAGGGGTACGAACACTGAAGCTTTCTTT
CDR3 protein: CASRRGTNTEAFF

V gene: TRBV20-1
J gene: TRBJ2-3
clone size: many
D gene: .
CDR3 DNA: TGCAGTGCTAGGGCTAGGGATAGCACAGATACGCAGTATTTT
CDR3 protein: CSARARDSTDTQYF

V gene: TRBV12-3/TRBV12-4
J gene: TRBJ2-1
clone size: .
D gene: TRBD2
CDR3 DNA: TGTGCCAGCAGTTATGACGGGAGGGCCGTATATGAGCAGTTCTTC
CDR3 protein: CASSYDGRAVYEQFF

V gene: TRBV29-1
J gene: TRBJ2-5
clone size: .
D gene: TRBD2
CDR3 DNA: TGCAGCGTTGTGAAGCGGGAGGTCCAAGAGACCCAGTACTTC
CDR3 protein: CSVVKREVQETQYF

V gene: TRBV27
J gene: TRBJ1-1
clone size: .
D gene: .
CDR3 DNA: TGTGCCAGCAGTGGGGGAGGGTCGAACACTGAAGCTTTCTTT
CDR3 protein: CASSGGGSNTEAFF

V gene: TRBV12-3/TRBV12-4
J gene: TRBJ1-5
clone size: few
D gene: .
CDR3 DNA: TGTGCCAGCAGTTTATTACCCGACAGAAGCAATCAGCCCCAGCATTTT
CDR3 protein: CASSLLPDRSNQPQHF

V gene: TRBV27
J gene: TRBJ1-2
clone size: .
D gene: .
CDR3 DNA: TGTGCCAGCAGTATGACCGACAGCGCTTGGTATGGCTACACCTTC
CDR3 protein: CASSMTDSAWYGYTF